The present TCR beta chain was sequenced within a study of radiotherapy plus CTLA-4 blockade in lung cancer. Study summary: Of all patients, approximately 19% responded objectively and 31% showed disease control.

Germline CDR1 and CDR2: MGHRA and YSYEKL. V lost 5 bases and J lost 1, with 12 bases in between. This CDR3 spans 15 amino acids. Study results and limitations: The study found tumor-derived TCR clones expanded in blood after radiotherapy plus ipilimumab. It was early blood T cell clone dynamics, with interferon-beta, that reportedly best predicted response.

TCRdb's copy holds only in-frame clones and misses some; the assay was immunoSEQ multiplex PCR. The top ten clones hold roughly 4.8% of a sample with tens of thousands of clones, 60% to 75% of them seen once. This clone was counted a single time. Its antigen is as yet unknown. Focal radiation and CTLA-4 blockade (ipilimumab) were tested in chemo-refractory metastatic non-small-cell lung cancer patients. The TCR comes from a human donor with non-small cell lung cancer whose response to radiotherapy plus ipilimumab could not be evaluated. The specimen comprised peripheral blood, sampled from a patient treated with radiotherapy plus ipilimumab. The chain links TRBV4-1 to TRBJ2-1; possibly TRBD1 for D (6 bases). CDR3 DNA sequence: TGCGCCAGCAGCTACAGGGATTTTTCCTACAATGAGCAGTTCTTC. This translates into CASSYRDFSYNEQFF.